Below, 23 T cell receptor beta chains from the same sample are listed, as sequenced in a study of OX40 agonist ivuxolimab in advanced cancers. Data came from immunoSEQ multiplex PCR; TCRdb stores just in-frame clones and leaves some out. The data hold around 56,000 clones, with roughly four fifths observed a single time. The input for sequencing was CD4+ or CD8+ T cells sorted from blood, taken in a trial of the OX40 agonist ivuxolimab. The receptors stem from an adult with an advanced solid tumor such as melanoma, head and neck, liver or kidney cancer.

The chain couples TRBV7-2 to TRBJ1-2; D may be TRBD1 (6 bases). Trimming took off 1 base at V and 8 bases at J, with 11 bases between the two ends. Looked up from germline, CDR1 is SGHTA and CDR2 is FQGNSA. CDR3 length: 13 residues. The CDR3 loop is CASSLGRGVGYTF. The CDR3 DNA follows: TGTGCCAGCAGCTTAGGCAGGGGAGTCGGCTACACCTTC. The variable domain in full, with the rest retrieved from reference TRBV7-2 and TRBJ1-2, is GAGVSQSPSNKVTEKGKDVELRCDPISGHTALYWYRQSLGQGLEFLIYFQGNSAPDKSGLPSDRFSAERTGGSVSTLTIQRTQQEDSAVYLCASSLGRGVGYTFGSGTRLTVV.

The V call is TRBV18, the J call TRBJ2-2; 8 bases are shared with TRBD1. Trimming cost V 9 bases and J 6 bases; bases outside gene matches: 12. The CDR3 loop spans 15 amino acids. Germline V gives CDR1 KGHSH, CDR2 LQKENI. DNA for the CDR3: TGTGCCAGTTCGGACAGGGCGTCAGGAGCCGGGGAGCTGTTTTTT. As protein: CASSDRASGAGELFF.

V usage is TRBV13 and J usage is TRBJ2-3; unclear D gene. Germline V gives CDR1 PRHDT, CDR2 FYEKMQ (reference sequence). Trimming cost V 3 bases and J 5 bases, with 12 bases left between them. The CDR3 spans 14 residues. The CDR3 bases are TGTGCCAGCAGCTTTGGCCCCCTAGGAGATACGCAGTATTTT. It specifies CASSFGPLGDTQYF. Full variable domain (rest looked up from reference TRBV13 and TRBJ2-3): AAGVIQSPRHLIKEKRETATLKCYPIPRHDTVYWYQQGPGQDPQFLISFYEKMQSDKGSIPDRFSAQQFSDYHSELNMSSLELGDSALYFCASSFGPLGDTQYFGPGTRLTVL.

V and J are TRBV29-1 and TRBJ1-1; D is unresolved. The CDR3 sequence is 13 residues long. From germline, CDR1 is SQVTM and CDR2 ANQGSEA. V gave up 3 bases and J gave up 1 base, with 9 bases separating them. CDR3 coding DNA: TGCAGCGTTGAGTCGGCAGCGAACACTGAAGCTTTCTTT. Its protein product is CSVESAANTEAFF.

The chain carries TRBV21-1 and TRBJ1-1; the table gives TRBD1 as D, unverified against the DNA. TRBV21-1 is labeled a pseudogene. This CDR3 has 14 amino acids. CDR3 bases: TGTGCCAGCAGCAAAGGTAACACAAACACTGAAGCTTTCTTT. This encodes CASSKGNTNTEAFF.

This clone was counted between two and nine times. The rearrangement uses TRBV9 and TRBJ1-6; the D gene is possibly TRBD1 (6 bases). The V gene's germline CDR1 is SGDLS and CDR2 YYNGEE. The CDR3 loop spans 15 amino acids. Trimming removed 3 bases at V and 7 bases at J, with 14 bases between. The CDR3 bases are TGTGCCAGCAGCGGGCTCCAGGGGAGGAATTCACCCCTCCACTTT. Protein: CASSGLQGRNSPLHF.

The chain is built from TRBV2 and TRBJ1-2, with 8 bases that match TRBD1. Germline V gene lookup returns CDR1 SNHLY and CDR2 FYNNEI. The CDR3 covers 14 residues. Trimming at V came to 6 bases and at J to 2 bases, leaving 5 bases not matched to a gene. The CDR3 is CASSRGRRNYGYTF. Written as DNA, the CDR3 is TGTGCCAGCAGCAGGGGGCGCAGGAACTATGGCTACACCTTC.

V is TRBV5-5 and J is TRBJ2-3, with D perhaps TRBD2 (6 bases). The germline V gene encodes CDR1 SGHKS and CDR2 YYEKEE (reference sequence). This CDR3 comprises 17 residues. V dropped 0 bases and J dropped 5 bases, with 19 bases sitting between them. The DNA of the CDR3 is TGTGCCAGCAGCTTGGAAAATTGGGGGAGGCGCGGAGATACGCAGTATTTT. Protein: CASSLENWGRRGDTQYF.

CDR3 coding DNA: TGTGCCAGCAGCGTAGCGACAGGGGTTAATGAAAAACTGTTTTTT. Translating it yields CASSVATGVNEKLFF. This chain connects TRBV9 to TRBJ1-4; 8 bases are shared with TRBD1. Germline-derived CDR1 and CDR2 are SGDLS and YYNGEE. J lost 4 bases, V lost 0 bases, and 2 bases had no gene match. The CDR3 contains 15 residues.

The chain couples TRBV6-1 to TRBJ1-2; D may be TRBD1 (5 bases). Looked up from germline, CDR1 is MNHNS and CDR2 is SASEGT. Trimming removed 6 bases from V and 5 bases from J, with 13 bases in between. The CDR3 sequence is 13 residues long. The CDR3 bases are TGTGCCAGCAGGACGGGGACGGCTTATGGCTACACCTTC. Amino acid sequence: CASRTGTAYGYTF.

The chain recombines TRBV7-9 with TRBJ2-2, with TRBD2 identical over 14 bases. The CDR3 has 17 amino acids. The germline V gene encodes CDR1 SEHNR and CDR2 FQNEAQ (reference sequence). V trimming: 3 bases; J trimming: 2 bases; junction bases outside the gene matches: 2. This chain's CDR3 is CASSFGLAGGNTGELFF. CDR3 sequence (DNA): TGTGCCAGCAGCTTCGGACTAGCGGGGGGTAACACCGGGGAGCTGTTTTTT.

J is TRBJ1-4 and V is TRBV14, with a tentative D call TRBD1 (5 bases). The V end was cut by 5 bases, the J end by 1 base, with 14 bases between. Germline-derived CDR1 and CDR2 are SGHDN and FVKESK. The CDR3 has 16 amino acids. Written as DNA, the CDR3 is TGTGCCAGCAGCACGGAAGAGGGGCTAACTAATGAAAAACTGTTTTTT. Residues: CASSTEEGLTNEKLFF.

The rearrangement links TRBV18 to TRBJ2-2; no reliable D call. V gave up 1 base and J gave up 1 base, with 4 bases separating them. Germline lookup yields CDR1 KGHSH and CDR2 LQKENI. The length of the CDR3 is 14 residues. The CDR3: CASSPQGNTGELFF. The CDR3, as DNA: TGTGCCAGCTCACCACAGGGGAACACCGGGGAGCTGTTTTTT.

The rearrangement joins TRBV9 to TRBJ2-2, with TRBD1 as a possible D gene (7 bases). V was cut by 3 bases and J by 4 bases, with 10 bases left in between. Germline-derived CDR1 and CDR2 are SGDLS and YYNGEE. The CDR3 runs to 14 residues. CDR3 sequence: CASSGGTATGELFF. In nucleotides, the CDR3 is TGTGCCAGCAGCGGCGGGACAGCCACCGGGGAGCTGTTTTTT.

V usage is TRBV7-9 and J usage is TRBJ2-3; the D is unclear. Trimming left V 4 bases short and J 6 bases short, with 8 bases between. This CDR3 region has 12 residues. The germline CDR1 and CDR2 sequences are SEHNR and FQNEAQ (reference sequence). The CDR3 region has the DNA TGTGCCAGCAGCTCCCTCACGGATACGCAGTATTTT. Protein product: CASSSLTDTQYF. The full variable domain, its missing parts supplied by reference TRBV7-9 and TRBJ2-3, is DTGVSQNPRHKITKRGQNVTFRCDPISEHNRLYWYRQTLGQGPEFLTYFQNEAQLEKSRLLSDRFSAERPKGSFSTLEIQRTEQGDSAMYLCASSSLTDTQYFGPGTRLTVL.

The chain recombines TRBV11-2 with TRBJ2-1; tentative D call: TRBD2 (5 bases). Trimming took off 5 bases at V and 10 bases at J, with 15 bases between the two ends. The CDR3 is made up of 13 amino acids. The germline gives CDR1 SGHAT, CDR2 FQNNGV. For the CDR3, the DNA is TGTGCCAGCAGCCCCTACGCTAGCAGAGAGCAGTTCTTC. Translating gives CASSPYASREQFF.

The chain has TRBV5-4 and TRBJ2-3; D gene unclear. CDR1 is SGHNT and CDR2 is YYREEE in the germline V gene (reference sequence). Trimming removed 1 base from V and 2 bases from J, with 2 bases in between. This CDR3 region has 12 residues. CDR3 sequence (DNA): TGTGCCAGCAGCTTGAACACAGATACGCAGTATTTT. This translates into CASSLNTDTQYF.

The chain has TRBV4-1 and TRBJ2-1; D may be TRBD1 (5 bases). V lost 0 bases, J lost 0 bases, and 9 bases lay in between. The CDR3 consists of 16 residues. The germline CDR1 and CDR2 sequences are MGHRA and YSYEKL. The CDR3 coding sequence is TGCGCCAGCAGCCAAGACAGGGTAAGCTCCTACAATGAGCAGTTCTTC. Its protein is CASSQDRVSSYNEQFF.

The rearrangement links TRBV7-8 to TRBJ2-5, with D hard to call. The CDR3 has 14 amino acids. V lost 6 bases to trimming and J lost 5 bases, with 16 bases between them. Germline CDR1 reads SGHVS; CDR2 reads FQNEAQ. CDR3 bases: TGTGCCAGCAGGTCCTCCTCAGGTTCGGAGACCCAGTACTTC. The encoded protein is CASRSSSGSETQYF.

The V gene is TRBV11-2, the J gene TRBJ1-3, with D uncertain. Germline V gene lookup returns CDR1 SGHAT and CDR2 FQNNGV. The V end was cut by 5 bases, the J end by 5 bases, with 13 bases between. The length of the CDR3 is 14 residues. CDR3: CASSPTVDRNTIYF. The CDR3 DNA is TGTGCCAGCAGCCCTACTGTTGACCGAAACACCATATATTTT. The complete variable domain, with remaining parts taken from reference TRBV11-2 and TRBJ1-3, reads EAGVAQSPRYKIIEKRQSVAFWCNPISGHATLYWYQQILGQGPKLLIQFQNNGVVDDSQLPKDRFSAERLKGVDSTLKIQPAKLEDSAVYLCASSPTVDRNTIYFGEGSWLTVV.

This clone was observed a single time. V usage is TRBV7-9 and J usage is TRBJ2-7, with 11 positions matching TRBD1. With 0 bases clipped from V and 4 bases from J, the junction kept 2 bases outside the gene matches. Per germline, CDR1 SEHNR and CDR2 FQNEAQ (reference sequence). The CDR3 length is 15 residues. CDR3 protein: CASSLADRGQYEQYF. The CDR3 bases are TGTGCCAGCAGCTTAGCGGACAGGGGGCAGTACGAGCAGTACTTC.

This clone was detected once. The chain couples TRBV7-9 to TRBJ1-4; D remains ambiguous. V lost 5 bases, J lost 5 bases, and 6 bases lay in between. The CDR3 loop spans 12 amino acids. The germline gives CDR1 SEHNR, CDR2 FQNEAQ (reference sequence). The CDR3 DNA is TGTGCCAGCAGCACCAAGAATGAAAAACTGTTTTTT. As protein: CASSTKNEKLFF.

The gene calls are TRBV21-1 and TRBJ1-3. TRBV21-1 has pseudogene status. The CDR3 runs 15 residues. The CDR3 sequence is CASSKGPIEGNTIYF. The CDR3 DNA sequence: TGTGCCAGCAGCAAGGGACCGATTGAGGGAAACACCATATATTTT.